A selection of T cell receptor beta chains follows, all from one sample in a study of shared clonotypes between healthy human individuals. Clones were sequenced by immunoSEQ multiplex PCR, and TCRdb holds only the in-frame ones, with some missing. The sample yields approximately 330,000 clones, around four fifths seen once. Material for sequencing was memory CD4+ T cells sorted from blood. These TCRs come from a man aged 25 to 45 in good health. Both conserved end residues are part of each CDR3. The D gene is left open where the match is weak. Where a row states a size, it is once, few, many or the class of an expanded clone; other rows omit it.

clone_size	v_call	j_call	d_call	cdr3_aa	cdr3_nt
-	TRBV15	TRBJ2-1	-	CATSREPRLPTIGDEQFF	TGTGCCACCAGCAGAGAGCCACGGCTACCAACAATTGGCGATGAGCAGTTCTTC
-	TRBV2	TRBJ2-7	-	CASSVTNYEQYF	TGTGCCAGCAGTGTGACCAACTACGAGCAGTACTTC
-	TRBV6-1	TRBJ2-2	-	CASGPPRIAGELFF	TGTGCCAGCGGGCCGCCCCGGATCGCGGGGGAGCTGTTTTTT
-	TRBV27	TRBJ2-6	TRBD1	CASRRPGTASSGANVLTF	TGTGCCAGCAGACGACCCGGGACAGCCAGCTCTGGGGCCAACGTCCTGACTTTC
few	TRBV5-1	TRBJ1-1	-	CASSLNPPGLNTEAFF	TGCGCCAGCAGCTTGAACCCCCCAGGCCTTAACACTGAAGCTTTCTTT
-	TRBV6-1	TRBJ2-5	-	CASSEVVREETQYF	TGTGCCAGCAGTGAAGTAGTCAGGGAAGAGACCCAGTACTTC
-	TRBV29-1	TRBJ2-7	-	CSVVRDRGYEQYF	TGCAGCGTAGTCAGGGATAGAGGCTACGAGCAGTACTTC
few	TRBV27	TRBJ2-1	TRBD1	CASSLDRDRFEQFF	TGTGCCAGCAGTTTGGACAGGGATCGGTTTGAGCAGTTCTTC
-	TRBV18	TRBJ2-5	-	CASSPRGGETQYF	TGTGCCAGCTCACCCAGGGGAGGAGAGACCCAGTACTTC
once	TRBV7-8	TRBJ1-5	TRBD1	CASSSGTGRYQPQHF	TGTGCCAGCAGCTCGGGGACAGGGAGATATCAGCCCCAGCATTTT
-	TRBV11-2	TRBJ2-1	TRBD2	CASSPPSGRAGGNEQFF	TGTGCCAGCAGCCCACCCAGCGGGAGGGCGGGGGGCAATGAGCAGTTCTTC
-	TRBV30	TRBJ1-3	-	CAWSVLMATSGNTIYF	TGTGCCTGGAGTGTTTTGATGGCCACCTCTGGAAACACCATATATTTT
-	TRBV19	TRBJ2-5	TRBD1	CATTPGQGRGGRTQYF	TGTGCCACCACCCCGGGACAGGGGCGAGGGGGCCGGACCCAGTACTTC
-	TRBV7-9	TRBJ2-5	-	CASSFSVETQYF	TGTGCCAGCAGCTTCTCCGTGGAGACCCAGTACTTC
-	TRBV6-1	TRBJ2-2	-	CASSVTANTGELFF	TGTGCCAGCAGTGTTACAGCGAACACCGGGGAGCTGTTTTTT
-	TRBV30	TRBJ2-7	TRBD1	CAWRTTGGYEQYF	TGTGCCTGGCGCACGACAGGGGGCTACGAGCAGTACTTC
-	TRBV19	TRBJ2-7	-	CASSPGILTDEQYF	TGTGCCAGTAGTCCCGGAATATTGACAGACGAGCAGTACTTC
-	TRBV5-6	TRBJ1-6	-	CASSLAGEGDF	TGTGCCAGCAGCTTAGCCGGCGAGGGGGACTTT
once	TRBV5-1	TRBJ2-5	TRBD2	CASSLGASGSLQETQYF	TGCGCCAGCAGCTTGGGGGCTAGCGGGAGCCTTCAAGAGACCCAGTACTTC
-	TRBV27	TRBJ2-1	-	CASSLSTDQDNEQFF	TGTGCCAGCAGTTTAAGTACCGACCAGGACAATGAGCAGTTCTTC
many	TRBV5-1	TRBJ2-1	TRBD2	CASSLGRSGTEQFF	TGCGCCAGCAGCTTGGGACGAAGCGGGACTGAGCAGTTCTTC
few	TRBV5-4	TRBJ2-3	-	CASSLGNSGRADTQYF	TGTGCCAGCAGCTTGGGTAATAGCGGAAGAGCAGATACGCAGTATTTT
once	TRBV18	TRBJ2-1	-	CASSPPPGIGEQFF	TGTGCCAGCTCACCACCGCCAGGGATTGGTGAGCAGTTCTTC
-	TRBV5-1	TRBJ1-1	-	CASSLSEGFMNTEAFF	TGCGCCAGCAGCTTGTCGGAGGGCTTCATGAACACTGAAGCTTTCTTT
few	TRBV7-6	TRBJ1-1	-	CASSLSLNTEAFF	TGTGCCAGCAGCCTCTCCTTGAACACTGAAGCTTTCTTT
-	TRBV2	TRBJ2-7	TRBD2	CASRIQAGGGLEQYF	TGTGCCAGCAGGATACAAGCGGGGGGAGGTCTCGAGCAGTACTTC
few	TRBV10-2	TRBJ2-1	-	CASSPLRTYNEQFF	TGCGCCAGCAGTCCATTGCGGACCTACAATGAGCAGTTCTTC
-	TRBV18	TRBJ1-2	TRBD1	CASSPGTGGDYGYTF	TGTGCCAGCTCACCCGGGACAGGGGGCGACTATGGCTACACCTTC
-	TRBV10-3	TRBJ2-7	TRBD1	CAISEAGQGIYEQYF	TGTGCCATCAGTGAGGCGGGACAGGGGATCTACGAGCAGTACTTC
-	TRBV18	TRBJ2-2	-	CASSPRGLHGELFF	TGTGCCAGCTCACCACGGGGGCTCCACGGGGAGCTGTTTTTT
few	TRBV5-1	TRBJ1-1	-	CASSLGQPGEAFF	TGCGCCAGCAGCCTCGGACAACCGGGGGAAGCTTTCTTT
-	TRBV5-4	TRBJ2-1	-	CASSPAETYNRGQFF	TGTGCCAGCAGCCCAGCGGAGACCTACAATCGCGGGCAGTTCTTC
-	TRBV16	TRBJ2-6	-	CASSASISGANVLTF	TGTGCCAGCAGCGCCAGTATTTCTGGGGCCAACGTCCTGACTTTC
-	TRBV7-2	TRBJ1-1	-	CASSLEPGKGFTEAFF	TGTGCCAGCAGCTTAGAACCAGGAAAGGGGTTCACTGAAGCTTTCTTT
-	TRBV5-4	TRBJ2-3	-	CASSLVRGTDTQYF	TGTGCCAGCAGCTTGGTTAGGGGCACAGATACGCAGTATTTT
-	TRBV12-5	TRBJ2-1	TRBD2	CASGGRLAGDKYNEQFF	TGTGCTAGTGGTGGGAGACTAGCGGGAGACAAATACAATGAGCAGTTCTTC
once	TRBV18	TRBJ2-3	-	CASSPGLPGPDTQYF	TGTGCCAGCTCGCCGGGACTCCCAGGTCCAGATACGCAGTATTTT
once	TRBV10-3	TRBJ2-2	TRBD2	CAISGPSGSPGELFF	TGTGCCATCAGTGGGCCTAGCGGGTCCCCCGGGGAGCTGTTTTTT
-	TRBV2	TRBJ2-7	TRBD2	CASSAVPGLALSYEQYF	TGTGCCAGCAGCGCGGTCCCGGGACTAGCGCTGTCCTACGAGCAGTACTTC
-	TRBV7-2	TRBJ1-3	-	CASSLEPPGSGNTIYF	TGTGCCAGCAGCTTAGAACCCCCGGGGTCTGGAAACACCATATATTTT
-	TRBV20-1	TRBJ1-4	-	CSARSGEKLFF	TGCAGTGCTAGATCGGGTGAAAAACTGTTTTTT
-	TRBV7-2	TRBJ2-3	TRBD2	CASSLGGGRPFSTDTQYF	TGTGCCAGCAGCTTAGGTGGCGGGAGGCCCTTTAGCACAGATACGCAGTATTTT
-	TRBV5-8	TRBJ2-1	-	CASSPRDHYNEQFF	TGTGCCAGCAGCCCCCGGGACCACTACAATGAGCAGTTCTTC
-	TRBV30	TRBJ2-2	TRBD2	CASQPGGLAFSGELFF	TGTGCCTCCCAACCAGGGGGACTAGCTTTCTCCGGGGAGCTGTTTTTT
many	TRBV28	TRBJ2-1	-	CASRPPGYNEQFF	TGTGCCAGCAGACCTCCGGGTTACAATGAGCAGTTCTTC
-	TRBV6-1	TRBJ2-7	-	CASARGGSYEQYF	TGTGCCAGCGCACGGGGAGGATCCTACGAGCAGTACTTC
-	TRBV19	TRBJ2-1	-	CASNPTGLSSYNEQFF	TGTGCCAGTAATCCCACCGGCCTTAGCTCCTACAATGAGCAGTTCTTC
-	TRBV19	TRBJ1-1	-	CASSNLRGKGPTEAFF	TGTGCCAGTAGTAACCTCAGGGGTAAGGGGCCCACTGAAGCTTTCTTT
-	TRBV18	TRBJ2-1	-	CASSTLEEQFF	TGTGCCAGCTCGACGTTAGAAGAGCAGTTCTTC
-	TRBV10-1	TRBJ1-1	-	CASSERAGDTEAFF	TGCGCCAGCAGTGAGAGGGCCGGGGACACTGAAGCTTTCTTT
few	TRBV7-9	TRBJ2-1	-	CASSLGQVMNEQFF	TGTGCCAGCAGCTTAGGTCAGGTCATGAATGAGCAGTTCTTC
-	TRBV7-7	TRBJ2-1	TRBD2	CASSPGLAGVNEQFF	TGTGCCAGCAGCCCGGGACTAGCGGGAGTCAATGAGCAGTTCTTC
-	TRBV27	TRBJ2-5	TRBD2	CASSPYLAGMAETQYF	TGTGCCAGCAGTCCGTACCTAGCGGGAATGGCTGAGACCCAGTACTTC
-	TRBV6-5	TRBJ1-5	-	CASSYSLGGEQPQHF	TGTGCCAGCAGTTACTCTCTGGGGGGGGAACAGCCCCAGCATTTT
few	TRBV18	TRBJ2-1	-	CASSLPGIYEQFF	TGTGCCAGCTCACTGCCTGGAATCTATGAGCAGTTCTTC
few	TRBV18	TRBJ2-5	TRBD2	CASSPQAGRQETQYF	TGTGCCAGCTCACCACAAGCGGGGAGGCAAGAGACCCAGTACTTC
once	TRBV10-3	TRBJ1-1	-	CAISELGEAFF	TGTGCCATCAGTGAGTTGGGTGAAGCTTTCTTT
-	TRBV4-3	TRBJ1-3	-	CASSQEGSRKSGNTIYF	TGCGCCAGCAGCCAAGAAGGGTCCAGGAAATCTGGAAACACCATATATTTT
-	TRBV5-4	TRBJ2-1	-	CASSPPGARDNEQFF	TGTGCCAGCAGCCCCCCCGGCGCGCGAGACAATGAGCAGTTCTTC
-	TRBV27	TRBJ1-1	-	CASSRIMNTEAFF	TGTGCCAGCAGCCGGATAATGAACACTGAAGCTTTCTTT